This is a list of T cell receptor beta chains from one sample in a study of siplizumab effects on memory and regulatory T cells. Clones were read by immunoSEQ multiplex PCR, and TCRdb kept only the in-frame ones, dropping some. This repertoire shows some 90,000 clones, approximately 90% found once; its top ten account for over 12%. The sequencing input was CD4+ T cells sorted from blood. The origin of the receptors is a human donor in good health. The CDR3 runs from the conserved cysteine through the conserved F or W. The order of the fields is V gene, J gene, D gene, CDR3 protein. The D gene is left open where the match is weak.

v_call: TRBV30; j_call: TRBJ2-1; d_call: NA; cdr3_aa: CAWSVQPMNNEQFF
v_call: TRBV12-5; j_call: TRBJ2-1; d_call: NA; cdr3_aa: CASGLGRAVMATMDEQFF
v_call: TRBV9; j_call: TRBJ2-2; d_call: TRBD1; cdr3_aa: CASSVGQGSTGELFF
v_call: TRBV5-1; j_call: TRBJ1-1; d_call: NA; cdr3_aa: CASSPGWGHLNTEAFF
v_call: TRBV19; j_call: TRBJ2-5; d_call: TRBD2; cdr3_aa: CASSSTGLAQETQYF
v_call: TRBV6-1; j_call: TRBJ1-5; d_call: NA; cdr3_aa: CASSLARNSGQPQHF
v_call: TRBV12-5; j_call: TRBJ2-2; d_call: NA; cdr3_aa: CASRAHTGELFF
v_call: TRBV5-1; j_call: TRBJ2-5; d_call: TRBD2; cdr3_aa: CASSLFLASGQETQYF
v_call: TRBV19; j_call: TRBJ2-5; d_call: NA; cdr3_aa: CASGRLETQYF
v_call: TRBV5-6; j_call: TRBJ1-1; d_call: TRBD1; cdr3_aa: CASSLFGQGSEAFF
v_call: TRBV10-3; j_call: TRBJ2-3; d_call: NA; cdr3_aa: CAISEHQGSTDTQYF
v_call: TRBV27; j_call: TRBJ1-5; d_call: NA; cdr3_aa: CASKKEGTPSGNQPQHF
v_call: TRBV19; j_call: TRBJ1-3; d_call: NA; cdr3_aa: CASSRGSSGNTIYF
v_call: TRBV29-1; j_call: TRBJ2-6; d_call: NA; cdr3_aa: CSVDGGLGANVLTF
v_call: TRBV7-3; j_call: TRBJ1-1; d_call: NA; cdr3_aa: CASSLNRENTEAFF
v_call: TRBV19; j_call: TRBJ1-2; d_call: NA; cdr3_aa: CASSLGLSYGYTF
v_call: TRBV18; j_call: TRBJ2-3; d_call: NA; cdr3_aa: CASSQNRDTQYF
v_call: TRBV19; j_call: TRBJ2-3; d_call: NA; cdr3_aa: CASSRRSFTDTQYF
v_call: TRBV5-6; j_call: TRBJ1-1; d_call: TRBD1; cdr3_aa: CASSPGTAITEAFF
v_call: TRBV19; j_call: TRBJ2-1; d_call: NA; cdr3_aa: CASSTGLPAGEQFF
v_call: TRBV28; j_call: TRBJ1-2; d_call: NA; cdr3_aa: CASSYSYPNYGYTF
v_call: TRBV6-5; j_call: TRBJ2-5; d_call: NA; cdr3_aa: CASSYRTPPRTQYF
v_call: TRBV28; j_call: TRBJ2-1; d_call: NA; cdr3_aa: CASSLRGASYNEQFF
v_call: TRBV6-5; j_call: TRBJ2-7; d_call: NA; cdr3_aa: CASSEARREQYF
v_call: TRBV5-1; j_call: TRBJ2-3; d_call: NA; cdr3_aa: CASSLGGSNADTQYF
v_call: TRBV4-3; j_call: TRBJ1-1; d_call: NA; cdr3_aa: CASSQRGVGTEAFF